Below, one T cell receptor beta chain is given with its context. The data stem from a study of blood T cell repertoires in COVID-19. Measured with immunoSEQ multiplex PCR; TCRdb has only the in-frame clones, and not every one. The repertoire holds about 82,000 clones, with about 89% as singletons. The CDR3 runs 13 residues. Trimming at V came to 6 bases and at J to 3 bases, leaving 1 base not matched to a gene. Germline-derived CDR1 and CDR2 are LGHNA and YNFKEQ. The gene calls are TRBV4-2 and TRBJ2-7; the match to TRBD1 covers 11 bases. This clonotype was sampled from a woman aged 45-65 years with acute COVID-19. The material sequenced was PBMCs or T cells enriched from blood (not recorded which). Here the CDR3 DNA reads TGTGCCAGCAGGGGGACAGGGGGCTACGAGCAGTACTTC. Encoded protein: CASRGTGGYEQYF.